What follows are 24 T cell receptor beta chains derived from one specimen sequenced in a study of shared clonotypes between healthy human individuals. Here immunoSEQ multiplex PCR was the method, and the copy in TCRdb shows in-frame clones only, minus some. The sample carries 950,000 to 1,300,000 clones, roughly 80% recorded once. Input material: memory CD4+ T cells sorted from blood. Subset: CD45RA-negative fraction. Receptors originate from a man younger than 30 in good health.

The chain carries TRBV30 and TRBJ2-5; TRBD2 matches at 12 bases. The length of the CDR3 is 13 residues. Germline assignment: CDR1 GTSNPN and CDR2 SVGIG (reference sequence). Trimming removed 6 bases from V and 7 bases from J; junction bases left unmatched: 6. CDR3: CACKLLAGGTQYF. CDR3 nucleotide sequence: TGTGCCTGCAAACTACTAGCGGGAGGGACCCAGTACTTC. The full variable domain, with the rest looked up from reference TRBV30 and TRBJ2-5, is SQTIHQWPATLVQPVGSPLSLECTVEGTSNPNLYWYRQAAGRGLQLLFYSVGIGQISSEVPQNLSASRPQDRQFILSSKKLLLSDSGFYLCACKLLAGGTQYFGPGTRLLVL.

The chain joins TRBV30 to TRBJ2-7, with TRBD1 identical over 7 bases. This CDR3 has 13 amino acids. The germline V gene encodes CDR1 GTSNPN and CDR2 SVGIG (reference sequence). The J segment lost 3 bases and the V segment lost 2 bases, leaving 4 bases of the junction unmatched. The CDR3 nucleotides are TGTGCCTGGAGTTCGGCAGGGGGCTACGAGCAGTACTTC. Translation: CAWSSAGGYEQYF.

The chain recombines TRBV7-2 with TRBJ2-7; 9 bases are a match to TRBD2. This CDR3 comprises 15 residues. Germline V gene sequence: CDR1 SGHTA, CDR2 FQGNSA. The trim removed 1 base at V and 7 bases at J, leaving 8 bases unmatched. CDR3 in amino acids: CASSLDIAGEGEQYF. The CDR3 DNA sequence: TGTGCCAGCAGCTTAGATATAGCGGGAGAAGGGGAGCAGTACTTC.

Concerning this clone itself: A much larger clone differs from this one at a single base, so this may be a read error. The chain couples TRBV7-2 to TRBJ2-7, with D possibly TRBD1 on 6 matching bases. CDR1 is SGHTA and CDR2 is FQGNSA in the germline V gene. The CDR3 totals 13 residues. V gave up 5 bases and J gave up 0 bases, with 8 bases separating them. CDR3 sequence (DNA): TGTGCCAGCAGCGGGGACAACTCCTACGAGCAGTACTTC. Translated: CASSGDNSYEQYF.

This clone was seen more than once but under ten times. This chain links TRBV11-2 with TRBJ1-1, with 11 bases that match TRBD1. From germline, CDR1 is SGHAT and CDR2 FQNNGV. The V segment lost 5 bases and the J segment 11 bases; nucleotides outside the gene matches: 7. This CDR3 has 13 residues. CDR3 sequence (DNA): TGTGCCAGCAGCCCCGGACAGGGGGCGAGCGCTTTCTTT. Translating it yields CASSPGQGASAFF. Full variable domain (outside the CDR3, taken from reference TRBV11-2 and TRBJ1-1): EAGVAQSPRYKIIEKRQSVAFWCNPISGHATLYWYQQILGQGPKLLIQFQNNGVVDDSQLPKDRFSAERLKGVDSTLKIQPAKLEDSAVYLCASSPGQGASAFFGQGTRLTVV.

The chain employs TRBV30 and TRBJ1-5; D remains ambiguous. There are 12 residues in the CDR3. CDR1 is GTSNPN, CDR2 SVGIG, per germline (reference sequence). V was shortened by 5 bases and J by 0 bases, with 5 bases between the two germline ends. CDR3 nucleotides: TGTGCCTGGGCGGATAGCAATCAGCCCCAGCATTTT. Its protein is CAWADSNQPQHF.

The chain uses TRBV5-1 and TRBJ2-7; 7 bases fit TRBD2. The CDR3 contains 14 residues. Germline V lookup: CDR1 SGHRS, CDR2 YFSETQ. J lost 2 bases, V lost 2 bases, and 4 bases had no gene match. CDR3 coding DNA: TGCGCCAGCAGCTTCAGCGGGACCACCTACGAGCAGTACTTC. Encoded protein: CASSFSGTTYEQYF.

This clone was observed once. CDR3 sequence reads: CASSFFASGTDTQYF. The CDR3 DNA follows: TGTGCCAGCAGCTTCTTCGCTAGCGGCACAGATACGCAGTATTTT. V gene TRBV7-2 combines with J gene TRBJ2-3; D might be TRBD2 (6 bases). Germline CDR1 and CDR2: SGHTA and FQGNSA. Trimming stripped 3 bases from V and 1 base from J, with 11 bases between. This CDR3 comprises 15 residues. The variable domain in full, with the rest retrieved from reference TRBV7-2 and TRBJ2-3, is GAGVSQSPSNKVTEKGKDVELRCDPISGHTALYWYRQSLGQGLEFLIYFQGNSAPDKSGLPSDRFSAERTGGSVSTLTIQRTQQEDSAVYLCASSFFASGTDTQYFGPGTRLTVL.

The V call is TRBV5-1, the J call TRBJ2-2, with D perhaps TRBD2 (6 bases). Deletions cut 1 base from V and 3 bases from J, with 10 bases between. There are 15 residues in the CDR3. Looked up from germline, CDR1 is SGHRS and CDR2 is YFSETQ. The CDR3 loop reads CASSLMGGDTGELFF. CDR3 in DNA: TGCGCCAGCAGCTTGATGGGAGGAGACACCGGGGAGCTGTTTTTT.

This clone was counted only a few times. The CDR3 DNA is TGTGCCAGCAATGGACAGGACTGTGGAAATCAGCCCCAGCATTTT. It translates to CASNGQDCGNQPQHF. V gene TRBV6-4 combines with J gene TRBJ1-5, with TRBD1 matching 7 bases. The CDR3 is 15 residues long. V dropped 7 bases and J dropped 4; count of bases not matched to a gene: 10. Germline CDR1 and CDR2: MRHNA and SNTAGT.

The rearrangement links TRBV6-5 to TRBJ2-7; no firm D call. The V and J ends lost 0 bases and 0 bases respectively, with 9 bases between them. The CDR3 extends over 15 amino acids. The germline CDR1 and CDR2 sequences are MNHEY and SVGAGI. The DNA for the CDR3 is TGTGCCAGCAGTTACTCTGGTCCCTTCTCCTACGAGCAGTACTTC. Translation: CASSYSGPFSYEQYF.

CDR3 sequence reads: CAWGSRGGNQPQHF. CDR3 bases: TGTGCCTGGGGGTCGAGAGGGGGGAACCAGCCCCAGCATTTT. V usage is TRBV30 and J usage is TRBJ1-5; perhaps TRBD1 as D (6 bases). The V end lost 5 bases, the J end lost 7 bases, and 18 bases lay between the germline ends. This CDR3 contains 14 residues. Germline V gives CDR1 GTSNPN, CDR2 SVGIG (reference sequence).

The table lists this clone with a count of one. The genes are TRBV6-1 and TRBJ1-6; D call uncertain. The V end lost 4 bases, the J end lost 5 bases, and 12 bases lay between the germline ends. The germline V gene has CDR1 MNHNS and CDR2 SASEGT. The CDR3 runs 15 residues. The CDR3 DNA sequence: TGTGCCAGCAGTGCCATAGGCGGCGATAATTCACCCCTCCACTTT. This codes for CASSAIGGDNSPLHF.

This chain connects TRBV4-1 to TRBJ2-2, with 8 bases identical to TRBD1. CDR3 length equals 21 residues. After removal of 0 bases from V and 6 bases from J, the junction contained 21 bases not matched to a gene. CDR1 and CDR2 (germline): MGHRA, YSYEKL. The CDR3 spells CASSQEWTGQANFPRAGELFF. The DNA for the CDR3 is TGCGCCAGCAGCCAAGAGTGGACGGGACAGGCAAACTTTCCACGGGCCGGGGAGCTGTTTTTT.

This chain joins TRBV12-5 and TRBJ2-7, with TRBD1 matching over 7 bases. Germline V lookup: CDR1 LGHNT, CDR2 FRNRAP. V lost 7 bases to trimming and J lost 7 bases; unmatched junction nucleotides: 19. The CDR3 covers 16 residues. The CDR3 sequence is CASAPTGKLPGKEQYF. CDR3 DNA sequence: TGTGCTAGTGCCCCGACAGGGAAGCTCCCCGGGAAGGAGCAGTACTTC.

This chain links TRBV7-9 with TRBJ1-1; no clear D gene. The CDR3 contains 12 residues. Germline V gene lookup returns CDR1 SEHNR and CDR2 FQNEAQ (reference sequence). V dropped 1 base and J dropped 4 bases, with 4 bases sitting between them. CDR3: CASSLGVTEAFF. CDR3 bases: TGTGCCAGCAGCTTAGGGGTCACTGAAGCTTTCTTT. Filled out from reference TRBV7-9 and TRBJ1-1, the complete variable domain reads DTGVSQNPRHKITKRGQNVTFRCDPISEHNRLYWYRQTLGQGPEFLTYFQNEAQLEKSRLLSDRFSAERPKGSFSTLEIQRTEQGDSAMYLCASSLGVTEAFFGQGTRLTVV.

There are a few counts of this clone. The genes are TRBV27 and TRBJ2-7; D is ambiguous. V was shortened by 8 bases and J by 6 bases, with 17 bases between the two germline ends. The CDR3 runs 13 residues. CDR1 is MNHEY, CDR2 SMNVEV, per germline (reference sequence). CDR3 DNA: TGTGCCAGCCGAGCTAACTCCGGGCCCGAGCAGTACTTC. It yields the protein CASRANSGPEQYF.

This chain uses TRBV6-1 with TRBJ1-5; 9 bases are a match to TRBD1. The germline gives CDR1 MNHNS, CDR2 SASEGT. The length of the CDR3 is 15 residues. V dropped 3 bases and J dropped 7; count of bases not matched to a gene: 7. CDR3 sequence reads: CASSDLGQGRQPQHF. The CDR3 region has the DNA TGTGCCAGCAGTGATTTAGGACAGGGGCGACAGCCCCAGCATTTT.

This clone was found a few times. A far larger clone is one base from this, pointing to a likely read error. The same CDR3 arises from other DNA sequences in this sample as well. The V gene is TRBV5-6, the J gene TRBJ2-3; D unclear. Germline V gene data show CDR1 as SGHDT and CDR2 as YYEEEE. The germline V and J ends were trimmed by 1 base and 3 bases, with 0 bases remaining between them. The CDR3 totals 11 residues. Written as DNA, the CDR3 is TGTGCCAGCAGCTTGACAGATACGCAGTATTTT. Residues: CASSLTDTQYF.

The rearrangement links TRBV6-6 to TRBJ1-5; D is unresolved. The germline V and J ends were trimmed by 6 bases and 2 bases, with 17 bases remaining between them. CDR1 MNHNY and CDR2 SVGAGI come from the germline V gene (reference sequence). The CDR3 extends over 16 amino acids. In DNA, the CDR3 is TGTGCCAGCAGCGCAACCAGCGTTTCCGGCAATCAGCCCCAGCATTTT. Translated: CASSATSVSGNQPQHF.

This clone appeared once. CDR3 bases: TGTGCCAGCAACCCCGGGACAGGGAGGATTCAGTATTTT. This sequence encodes CASNPGTGRIQYF. The chain is built from TRBV6-5 and TRBJ2-3, with TRBD1 matching 9 bases. Germline CDR1 reads MNHEY; CDR2 reads SVGAGI. This CDR3 has 13 residues. The V and J ends lost 7 bases and 12 bases, in that order; junction bases with no gene match: 11.

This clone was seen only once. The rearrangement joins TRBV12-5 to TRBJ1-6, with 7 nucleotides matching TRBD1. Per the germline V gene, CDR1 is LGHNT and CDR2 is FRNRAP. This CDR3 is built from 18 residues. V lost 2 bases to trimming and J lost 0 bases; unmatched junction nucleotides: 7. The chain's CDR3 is CASGLPDRDSSYNSPLHF. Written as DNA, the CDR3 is TGTGCTAGTGGTTTGCCCGACCGGGACAGCTCCTATAATTCACCCCTCCACTTT. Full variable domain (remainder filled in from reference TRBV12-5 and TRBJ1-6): DARVTQTPRHKVTEMGQEVTMRCQPILGHNTVFWYRQTMMQGLELLAYFRNRAPLDDSGMPKDRFSAEMPDATLATLKIQPSEPRDSAVYFCASGLPDRDSSYNSPLHFGNGTRLTVT.

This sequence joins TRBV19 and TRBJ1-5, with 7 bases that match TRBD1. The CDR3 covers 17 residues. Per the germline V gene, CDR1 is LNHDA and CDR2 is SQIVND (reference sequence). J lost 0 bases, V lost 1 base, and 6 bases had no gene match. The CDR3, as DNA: TGTGCCAGTAGTATAGTATGGGGGGACAGTAGCAATCAGCCCCAGCATTTT. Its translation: CASSIVWGDSSNQPQHF.

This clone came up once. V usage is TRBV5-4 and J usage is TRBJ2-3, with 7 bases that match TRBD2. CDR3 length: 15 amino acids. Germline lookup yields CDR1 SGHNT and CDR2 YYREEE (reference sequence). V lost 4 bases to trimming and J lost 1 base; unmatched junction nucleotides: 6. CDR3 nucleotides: TGTGCCAGCAGCCCAACTAGCGTCGGCACAGATACGCAGTATTTT. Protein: CASSPTSVGTDTQYF.